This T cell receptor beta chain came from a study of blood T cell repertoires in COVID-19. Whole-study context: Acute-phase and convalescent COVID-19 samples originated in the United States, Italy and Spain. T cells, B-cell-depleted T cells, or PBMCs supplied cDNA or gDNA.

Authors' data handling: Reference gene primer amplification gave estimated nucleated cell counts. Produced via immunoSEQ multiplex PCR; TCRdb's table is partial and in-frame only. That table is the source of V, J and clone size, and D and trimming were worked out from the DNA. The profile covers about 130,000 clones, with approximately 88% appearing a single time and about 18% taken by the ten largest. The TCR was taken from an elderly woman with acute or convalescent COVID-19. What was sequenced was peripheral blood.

CDR3 in DNA: TGCGCCAGCAGTGAGGACTCCCTGGGTGCCTACAATGAGCAGTTCTTC. It specifies CASSEDSLGAYNEQFF. V is TRBV10-2 and J is TRBJ2-1; D gene unclear. V gave up 2 bases and J gave up 2 bases, with 13 bases separating them. The length of the CDR3 is 16 residues. Germline V lookup: CDR1 WSHSY, CDR2 SAAADI.